This T cell receptor beta chain was recovered during a study of shared T cell receptors in the human thymus. This CDR3 contains 13 residues. Per germline, CDR1 SQVTM and CDR2 ANQGSEA. Trimming took 4 bases from V and 5 from J, leaving 11 bases between them. This table comes from immunoSEQ multiplex PCR, and its TCRdb copy is limited to in-frame clones, with some not included. Among approximately 760,000 clones, 75% to 90% were seen once, and the ten largest hold approximately 0.01%. The sample also formed part of further work on human thymus T cells.

This TCR derives from a girl less than two years old with a congenital heart defect. Sequenced input: thymocytes. The gene calls are TRBV29-1 and TRBJ1-4; D unclear. The CDR3: CSVGGEKNEKLFF. The DNA for the CDR3 is TGCAGCGTTGGTGGGGAGAAGAATGAAAAACTGTTTTTT.